Listed here is a single T cell receptor beta chain. Its target is not known. This entry comes from a study of T cell responses to AZD1222 COVID-19 vaccine. Study in general: Pooled together were second doses at about 4 or about 12 weeks.

Study-level results: The repertoires were collected only after the peak T cell response. Baseline serology detected seropositivity in only 6 or 7 AZD1222 recipients.

Data came from immunoSEQ multiplex PCR; TCRdb stores just in-frame clones and leaves some out. Among some 120,000 clones listed, about 87% were seen once. The material sequenced was peripheral blood, taken on day 0 of AZD1222 vaccination. This clonotype originated in an adult in good health.

The chain's CDR3 is CASSLGGPFTDTQYF. CDR3 in DNA: TGTGCCAGCAGCCTCGGGGGGCCTTTCACAGATACGCAGTATTTT. The chain joins TRBV9 to TRBJ2-3, with a weak D call TRBD2 (7 bases). The V end lost 4 bases, the J end lost 2 bases, and 14 bases lay between the germline ends. Germline V gene data show CDR1 as SGDLS and CDR2 as YYNGEE. The CDR3 is made up of 15 amino acids.